This T cell receptor (beta chain) was found in a study of T cell repertoires in cytomegalovirus infection. Each CDR3 protein is one row after TCRdb ran MiXCR on the reads. The sample contains over 120,000 distinct CDR3 sequences, about 31% of which appear only once. This clonotype was recorded many times. Its antigen is undetermined. This CDR3 comprises 14 residues. Trimming stripped 5 bases from V and 7 bases from J, with 18 bases between. The germline CDR1 and CDR2 sequences are SGHTA and FQGNSA. This sequence joins TRBV7-2 and TRBJ2-7, with D perhaps TRBD2 (6 bases). The clonotype was recovered from a human donor in good health (CMV status not recorded). Some clones in this sample may be carry-over from other donors' samples. The sample consisted of CD8+ T cells from cultured PBMCs, taken from culture after CMV antigen stimulation. The CDR3 sequence is CASSPWVGAGEQYF. The CDR3 DNA sequence: TGTGCCAGCAGCCCATGGGTCGGGGCGGGGGAGCAGTACTTC.